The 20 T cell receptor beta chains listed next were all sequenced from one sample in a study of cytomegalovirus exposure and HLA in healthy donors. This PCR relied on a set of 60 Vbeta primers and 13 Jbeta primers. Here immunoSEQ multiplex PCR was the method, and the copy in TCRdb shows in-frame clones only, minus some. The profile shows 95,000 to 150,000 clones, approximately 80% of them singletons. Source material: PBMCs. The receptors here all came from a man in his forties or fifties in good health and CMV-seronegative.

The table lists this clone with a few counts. For the CDR3, the DNA is TGTGCCAGCTCACGGAACAGCTATGGCTACACCTTC. Its translation: CASSRNSYGYTF. The chain carries TRBV18 and TRBJ1-2; D gene uncertain. Trimming took off 4 bases at V and 4 bases at J, with 7 bases between the two ends. This CDR3 contains 12 residues. CDR1 and CDR2 from the germline V gene are KGHSH and LQKENI.

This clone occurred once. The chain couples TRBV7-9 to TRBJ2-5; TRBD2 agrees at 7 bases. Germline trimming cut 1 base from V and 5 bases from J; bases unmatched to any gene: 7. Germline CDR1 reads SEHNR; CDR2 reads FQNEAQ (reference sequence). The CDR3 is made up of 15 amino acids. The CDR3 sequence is CASSLVAGGGETQYF. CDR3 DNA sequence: TGTGCCAGCAGCTTAGTCGCCGGGGGAGGGGAGACCCAGTACTTC.

The CDR3 DNA is TGCAGCGTAGGACTAGCGGGGGCGTATACGCAGTATTTT. Translating it yields CSVGLAGAYTQYF. The rearrangement joins TRBV29-1 to TRBJ2-3, with 13 bases that match TRBD2. The CDR3 runs 13 residues. The J segment lost 7 bases and the V segment lost 6 bases, leaving 4 bases of the junction unmatched. Looked up from germline, CDR1 is SQVTM and CDR2 is ANQGSEA.

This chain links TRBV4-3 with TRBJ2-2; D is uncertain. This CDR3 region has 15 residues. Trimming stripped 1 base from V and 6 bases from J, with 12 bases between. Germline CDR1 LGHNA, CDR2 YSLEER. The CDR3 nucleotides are TGCGCCAGCAGCCAAGTGACGAGGCGGCCCGGGGAGCTGTTTTTT. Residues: CASSQVTRRPGELFF.

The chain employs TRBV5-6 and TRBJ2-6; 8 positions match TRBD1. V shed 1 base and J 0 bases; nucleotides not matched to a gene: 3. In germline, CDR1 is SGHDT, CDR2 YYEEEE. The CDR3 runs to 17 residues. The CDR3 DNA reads TGTGCCAGCAGCTTGCGGACAGGGCCCTCTGGGGCCAACGTCCTGACTTTC. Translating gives CASSLRTGPSGANVLTF. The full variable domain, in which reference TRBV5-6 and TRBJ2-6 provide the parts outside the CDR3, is DAGVTQSPTHLIKTRGQQVTLRCSPKSGHDTVSWYQQALGQGPQFIFQYYEEEERQRGNFPDRFSGHQFPNYSSELNVNALLLGDSALYLCASSLRTGPSGANVLTFGAGSRLTVL.

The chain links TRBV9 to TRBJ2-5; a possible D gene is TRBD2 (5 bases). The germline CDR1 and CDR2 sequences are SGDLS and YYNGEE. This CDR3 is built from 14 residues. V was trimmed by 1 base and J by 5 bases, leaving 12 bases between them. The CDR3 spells CASSVTPAGETQYF. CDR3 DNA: TGTGCCAGCAGCGTAACCCCGGCGGGCGAGACCCAGTACTTC.

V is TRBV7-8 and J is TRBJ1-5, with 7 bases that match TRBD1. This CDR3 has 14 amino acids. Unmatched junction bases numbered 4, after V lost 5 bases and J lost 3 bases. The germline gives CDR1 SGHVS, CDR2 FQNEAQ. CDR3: CASSTGQYNQPQHF. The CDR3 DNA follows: TGTGCCAGCAGCACGGGACAGTACAATCAGCCCCAGCATTTT.

The CDR3 sequence is CASSVTEDRALYGNQPQHF. In DNA, the CDR3 is TGTGCCAGCAGTGTAACCGAGGACAGGGCCTTGTATGGCAATCAGCCCCAGCATTTT. The chain uses TRBV21-1 and TRBJ1-5; the table's D call, TRBD1, has no DNA check behind it. TRBV21-1 has pseudogene status. This CDR3 is built from 19 residues.

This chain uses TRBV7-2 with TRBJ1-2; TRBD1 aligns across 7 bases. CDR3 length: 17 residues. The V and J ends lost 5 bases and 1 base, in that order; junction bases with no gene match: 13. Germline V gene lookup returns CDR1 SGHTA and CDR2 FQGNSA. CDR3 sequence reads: CASSLQGGKLINYGYTF. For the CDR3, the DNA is TGTGCCAGCAGCCTACAAGGGGGCAAGCTTATTAACTATGGCTACACCTTC. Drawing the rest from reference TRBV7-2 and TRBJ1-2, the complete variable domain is GAGVSQSPSNKVTEKGKDVELRCDPISGHTALYWYRQSLGQGLEFLIYFQGNSAPDKSGLPSDRFSAERTGGSVSTLTIQRTQQEDSAVYLCASSLQGGKLINYGYTFGSGTRLTVV.

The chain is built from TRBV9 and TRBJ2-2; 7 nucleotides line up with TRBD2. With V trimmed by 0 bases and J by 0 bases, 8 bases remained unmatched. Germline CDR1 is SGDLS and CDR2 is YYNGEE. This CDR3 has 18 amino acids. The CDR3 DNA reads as TGTGCCAGCAGCGTAGACCCTATAGCGGGCACGAACACCGGGGAGCTGTTTTTT. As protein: CASSVDPIAGTNTGELFF.

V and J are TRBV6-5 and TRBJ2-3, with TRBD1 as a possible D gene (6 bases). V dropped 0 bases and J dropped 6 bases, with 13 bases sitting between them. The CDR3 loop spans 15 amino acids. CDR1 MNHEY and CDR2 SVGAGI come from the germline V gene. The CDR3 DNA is TGTGCCAGCAGTTACTCGTGGCAGGGGCTGGATACGCAGTATTTT. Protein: CASSYSWQGLDTQYF.

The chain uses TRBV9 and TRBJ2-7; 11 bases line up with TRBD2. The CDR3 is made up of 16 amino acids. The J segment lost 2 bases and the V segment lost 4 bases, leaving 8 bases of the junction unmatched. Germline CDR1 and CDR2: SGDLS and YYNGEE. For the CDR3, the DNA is TGTGCCAGCAGCTCGGCGGGACTAGCGGCCCCCTACGAGCAGTACTTC. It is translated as CASSSAGLAAPYEQYF.

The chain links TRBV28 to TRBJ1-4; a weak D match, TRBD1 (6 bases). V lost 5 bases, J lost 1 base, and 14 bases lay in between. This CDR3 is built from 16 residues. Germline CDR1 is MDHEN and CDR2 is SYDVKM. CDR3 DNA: TGTGCCAGCAGTCCGAATAGGGGGATAACTAATGAAAAACTGTTTTTT. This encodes CASSPNRGITNEKLFF.

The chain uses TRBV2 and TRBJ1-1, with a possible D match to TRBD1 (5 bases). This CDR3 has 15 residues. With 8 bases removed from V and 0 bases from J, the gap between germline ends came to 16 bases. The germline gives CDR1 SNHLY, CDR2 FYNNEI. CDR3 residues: CASREMRTMNTEAFF. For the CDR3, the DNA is TGTGCCAGCCGCGAAATGAGGACAATGAACACTGAAGCTTTCTTT. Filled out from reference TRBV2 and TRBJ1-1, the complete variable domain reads EPEVTQTPSHQVTQMGQEVILRCVPISNHLYFYWYRQILGQKVEFLVSFYNNEISEKSEIFDDQFSVERPDGSNFTLKIRSTKLEDSAMYFCASREMRTMNTEAFFGQGTRLTVV.

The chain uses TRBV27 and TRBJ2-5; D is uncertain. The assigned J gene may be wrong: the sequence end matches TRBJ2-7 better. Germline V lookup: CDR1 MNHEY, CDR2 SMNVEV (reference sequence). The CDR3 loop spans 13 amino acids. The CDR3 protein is CASSVLFSYEQYF. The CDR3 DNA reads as TGTGCCAGCAGTGTCTTATTCTCCTACGAGCAGTACTTC.

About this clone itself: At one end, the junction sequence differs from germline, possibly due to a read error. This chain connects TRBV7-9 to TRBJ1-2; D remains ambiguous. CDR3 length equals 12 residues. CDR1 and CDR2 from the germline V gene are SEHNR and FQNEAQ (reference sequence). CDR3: CSSSPVFYGYTF. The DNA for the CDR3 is TGTTCCAGCAGCCCCGTATTCTATGGCTACACCTTC.

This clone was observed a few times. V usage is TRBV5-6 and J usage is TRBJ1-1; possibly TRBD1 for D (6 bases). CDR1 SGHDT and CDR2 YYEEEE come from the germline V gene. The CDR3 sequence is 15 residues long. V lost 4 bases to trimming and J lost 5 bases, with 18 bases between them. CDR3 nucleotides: TGTGCCAGCAGCCCGATAGGGACCCAGGGGACTGAAGCTTTCTTT. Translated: CASSPIGTQGTEAFF.

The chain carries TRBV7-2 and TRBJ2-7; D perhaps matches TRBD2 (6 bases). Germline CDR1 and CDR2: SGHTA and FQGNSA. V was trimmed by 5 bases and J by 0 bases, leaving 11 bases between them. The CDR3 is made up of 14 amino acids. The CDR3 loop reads CASSMRDASYEQYF. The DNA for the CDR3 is TGTGCCAGCAGCATGCGGGACGCCTCCTACGAGCAGTACTTC.

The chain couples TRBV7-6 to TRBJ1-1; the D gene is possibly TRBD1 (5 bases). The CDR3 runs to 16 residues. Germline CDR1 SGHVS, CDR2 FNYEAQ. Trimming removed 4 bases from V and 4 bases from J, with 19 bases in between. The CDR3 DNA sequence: TGTGCCAGCAGCTCAAGCTCTCAGGGTGGAGTCACTGAAGCTTTCTTT. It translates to CASSSSSQGGVTEAFF.

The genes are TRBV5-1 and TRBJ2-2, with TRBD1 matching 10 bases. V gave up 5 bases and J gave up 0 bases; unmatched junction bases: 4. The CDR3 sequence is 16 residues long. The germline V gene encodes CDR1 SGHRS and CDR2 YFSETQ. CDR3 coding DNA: TGCGCCAGCAGTCAGACAGGGGGCTCGAACACCGGGGAGCTGTTTTTT. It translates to CASSQTGGSNTGELFF. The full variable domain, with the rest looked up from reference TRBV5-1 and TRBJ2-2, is KAGVTQTPRYLIKTRGQQVTLSCSPISGHRSVSWYQQTPGQGLQFLFEYFSETQRNKGNFPGRFSGRQFSNSRSEMNVSTLELGDSALYLCASSQTGGSNTGELFFGEGSRLTVL.